This section outlines one T cell receptor beta chain sequence together with its context. What it binds is not known. Generated by immunoSEQ multiplex PCR, the TCRdb table keeps only in-frame clones and is missing some. This sample has hundreds of thousands of clones, with less than 80% found just once. The CDR3 has 14 residues. Germline lookup yields CDR1 MDHEN and CDR2 SYDVKM. The data were taken from a study of shared clonotypes between healthy human individuals. Points from the study as a whole: Of the naive CD4 clonotypes, around 4.9% were shared across a few donors.

The sample was memory CD4+ T cells sorted from blood. Regarding subset: CD45RA-negative fraction. The chain employs TRBV28 and TRBJ2-1; 7 nucleotides align to TRBD2. This receptor was identified in a woman in her 30s in good health. The CDR3: CIMGGRASYNEQFF. The CDR3 coding sequence is TGTATTATGGGAGGGAGGGCCTCCTACAATGAGCAGTTCTTC.